A selection of T cell receptor beta chains follows, all from one sample in a study of blood T cell repertoires in COVID-19. Measured with immunoSEQ multiplex PCR; TCRdb has only the in-frame clones, and not every one. The sample contains approximately 210,000 clones, about 90% of which appear only once. The specimen was PBMCs or T cells enriched from blood (not recorded which). Receptors originate from a woman aged 45-59 years with acute COVID-19. Each CDR3 is given without its conserved first and last residue.

J gene,V gene,CDR3 protein
TRBJ2-1,TRBV4-1,ASSQKQGHEQF
TRBJ1-3,TRBV28,ASRGAGTSGNTIY
TRBJ2-5,TRBV7-7,ASSFGEAGGRQETQY
TRBJ2-5,TRBV7-6,ASSLTSGRVKETQY
TRBJ2-7,TRBV7-9,ASSLPDRGGPSYEQY
TRBJ2-3,TRBV6-5,ASSYSLAGGDTQY
TRBJ2-3,TRBV24-1,ATSDTGRGDTQY
TRBJ1-1,TRBV9,ASSVTGVATEAF
TRBJ1-3,TRBV28,ASSLSGVSGNTIY
TRBJ2-7,TRBV5-1,ASSLAPGHYEQY
TRBJ2-1,TRBV2,ASIGAESHNEQF
TRBJ2-2,TRBV28,ASSAPVGHQITGELF
TRBJ2-1,TRBV12-3/TRBV12-4,ASSDGYNEQF
TRBJ1-4,TRBV28,ASSAGGSEKLF
TRBJ2-3,TRBV5-1,ASSLASGSIDTQY
TRBJ2-1,TRBV18,ASSPVVSGGEQF
TRBJ2-7,TRBV28,ASSFASSYEQY
TRBJ2-5,TRBV5-4,ASSLDATAGETQY
TRBJ2-5,TRBV5-1,ASSFAGREETQY
TRBJ2-6,TRBV12-2,ASRFSNDGQSSGANVLT
TRBJ2-7,TRBV29-1,SVVTQGAGEQY
TRBJ2-1,TRBV9,ASSSHKRLAGEDEQF
TRBJ2-3,TRBV29-1,SVKASGVTDTQY
TRBJ1-2,TRBV28,ASAMLGGYT
TRBJ1-3,TRBV9,ASSGGGGFAGNTIY
TRBJ2-3,TRBV5-1,ASSIGQSTDTQY
TRBJ2-7,TRBV18,ASSPPNGNYEQY
TRBJ2-7,TRBV4-1,ASSHGTSGTTYEQY
TRBJ1-4,TRBV4-2,ASSQVTGQGAKGEKLF
TRBJ2-7,TRBV29-1,SVGLVDYEQY
TRBJ2-3,TRBV4-3,ASSPSSTGGPGDTQY
TRBJ1-2,TRBV30,AWSEELGYT
TRBJ2-2,TRBV7-3,ASSSTGTGRNTGELF
TRBJ1-2,TRBV28,ASTSGRGYGYT
TRBJ1-1,TRBV19,ASSFDRVGTEAF